This T cell receptor beta chain was identified during a study of T cell responses to AZD1222 COVID-19 vaccine. About this clone: Its antigen is as yet unknown.

The study, taken as a whole, reports: Two doses of AZD1222 preceded a rise in Spike-specific TCR breadth and depth. Only a handful of AZD1222 recipients, several in all, had baseline seropositivity.

This table comes from immunoSEQ multiplex PCR, and its TCRdb copy is limited to in-frame clones, with some not included. The sample has around 180,000 clones, about 85% seen once. Source: peripheral blood, taken on day 0 of AZD1222 vaccination. This receptor was taken from an adult in good health.

This CDR3 reads CASSSRLALHPGSTDTQYF. The CDR3 region has the DNA TGTGCCAGCAGCTCACGACTAGCGTTGCACCCCGGGAGTACAGATACGCAGTATTTT. This rearrangement joins TRBV21-1 to TRBJ2-3; TRBD2 is the table's D call, not checked against the DNA. TRBV21-1 has pseudogene status. The CDR3 covers 19 residues.